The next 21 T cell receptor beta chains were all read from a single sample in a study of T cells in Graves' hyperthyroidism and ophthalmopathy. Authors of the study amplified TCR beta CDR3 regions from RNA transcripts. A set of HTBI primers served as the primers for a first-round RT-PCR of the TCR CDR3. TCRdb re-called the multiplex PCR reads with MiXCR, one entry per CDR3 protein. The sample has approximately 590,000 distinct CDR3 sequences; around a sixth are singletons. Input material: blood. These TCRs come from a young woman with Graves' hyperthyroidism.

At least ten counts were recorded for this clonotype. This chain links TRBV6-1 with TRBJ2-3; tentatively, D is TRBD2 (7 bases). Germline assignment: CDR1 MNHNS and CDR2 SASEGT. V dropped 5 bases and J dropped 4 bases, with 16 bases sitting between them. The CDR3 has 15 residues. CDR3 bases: TGTGCCAGCAGTTATCGGGGGGCGACGCCAGATACGCAGTATTTT. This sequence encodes CASSYRGATPDTQYF.

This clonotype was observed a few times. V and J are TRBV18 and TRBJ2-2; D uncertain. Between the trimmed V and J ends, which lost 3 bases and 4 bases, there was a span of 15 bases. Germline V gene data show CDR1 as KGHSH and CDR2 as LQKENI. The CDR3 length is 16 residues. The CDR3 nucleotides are TGTGCCAGCTCACCCCTGTCAGAAACCTTCACCGGGGAGCTGTTTTTT. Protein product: CASSPLSETFTGELFF.

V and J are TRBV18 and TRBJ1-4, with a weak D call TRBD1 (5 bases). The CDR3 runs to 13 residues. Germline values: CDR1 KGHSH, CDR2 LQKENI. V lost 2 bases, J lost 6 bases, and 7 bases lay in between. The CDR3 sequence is CASSPGRDEKLFF. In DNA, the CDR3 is TGTGCCAGCTCACCAGGCAGGGATGAAAAACTGTTTTTT.

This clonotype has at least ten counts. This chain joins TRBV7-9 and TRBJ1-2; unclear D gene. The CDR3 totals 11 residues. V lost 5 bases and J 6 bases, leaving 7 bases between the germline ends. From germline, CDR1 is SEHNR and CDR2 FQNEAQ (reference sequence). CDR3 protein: CASSADDGYTF. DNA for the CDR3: TGTGCCAGCAGCGCGGACGATGGCTACACCTTC.

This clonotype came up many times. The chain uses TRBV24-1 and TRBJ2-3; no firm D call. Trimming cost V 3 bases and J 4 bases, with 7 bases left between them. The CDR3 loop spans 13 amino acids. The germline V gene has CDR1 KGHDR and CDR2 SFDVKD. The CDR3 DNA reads TGTGCCACCAGTGATCCCTCTGCAGATACGCAGTATTTT. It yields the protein CATSDPSADTQYF.

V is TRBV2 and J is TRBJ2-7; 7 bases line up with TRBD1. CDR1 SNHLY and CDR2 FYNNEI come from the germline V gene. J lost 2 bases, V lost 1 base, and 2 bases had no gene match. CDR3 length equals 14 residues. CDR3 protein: CASSEVGQAYEQYF. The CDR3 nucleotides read TGTGCCAGCAGTGAAGTTGGACAGGCCTACGAGCAGTACTTC. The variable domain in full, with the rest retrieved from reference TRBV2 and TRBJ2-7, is EPEVTQTPSHQVTQMGQEVILRCVPISNHLYFYWYRQILGQKVEFLVSFYNNEISEKSEIFDDQFSVERPDGSNFTLKIRSTKLEDSAMYFCASSEVGQAYEQYFGPGTRLTVT.

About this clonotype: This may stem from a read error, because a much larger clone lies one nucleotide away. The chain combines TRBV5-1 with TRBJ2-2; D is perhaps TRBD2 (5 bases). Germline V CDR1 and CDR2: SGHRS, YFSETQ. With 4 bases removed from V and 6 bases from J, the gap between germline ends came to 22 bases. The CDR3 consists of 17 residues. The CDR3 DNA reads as TGCGCCAGCAGCCCGGACTTCTCTAGCCCGGGCGCCGGGGAGCTGTTTTTT. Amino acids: CASSPDFSSPGAGELFF. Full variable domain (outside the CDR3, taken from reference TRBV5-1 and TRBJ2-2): KAGVTQTPRYLIKTRGQQVTLSCSPISGHRSVSWYQQTPGQGLQFLFEYFSETQRNKGNFPGRFSGRQFSNSRSEMNVSTLELGDSALYLCASSPDFSSPGAGELFFGEGSRLTVL.

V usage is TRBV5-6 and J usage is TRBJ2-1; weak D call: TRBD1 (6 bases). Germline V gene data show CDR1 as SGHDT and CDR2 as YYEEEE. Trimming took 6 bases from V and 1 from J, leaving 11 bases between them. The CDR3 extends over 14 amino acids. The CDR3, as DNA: TGTGCCAGCACGACCACAGGGTCCTACAATGAGCAGTTCTTC. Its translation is CASTTTGSYNEQFF.

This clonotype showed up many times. The CDR3 spells CASSYQPFSYEQYF. Written as DNA, the CDR3 is TGTGCCAGCAGTTACCAGCCATTTTCCTACGAGCAGTACTTC. V and J are TRBV6-5 and TRBJ2-7; D ambiguous. The CDR3 consists of 14 residues. V was pared by 2 bases and J by 1 base, with 9 bases between. CDR1 MNHEY and CDR2 SVGAGI come from the germline V gene.

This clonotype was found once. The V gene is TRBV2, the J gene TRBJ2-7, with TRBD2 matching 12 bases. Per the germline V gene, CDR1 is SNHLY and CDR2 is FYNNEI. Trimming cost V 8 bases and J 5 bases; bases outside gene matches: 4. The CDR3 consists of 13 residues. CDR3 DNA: TGTGCCAGCCTGACTAGCGGGAGAAACGAGCAGTACTTC. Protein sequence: CASLTSGRNEQYF.

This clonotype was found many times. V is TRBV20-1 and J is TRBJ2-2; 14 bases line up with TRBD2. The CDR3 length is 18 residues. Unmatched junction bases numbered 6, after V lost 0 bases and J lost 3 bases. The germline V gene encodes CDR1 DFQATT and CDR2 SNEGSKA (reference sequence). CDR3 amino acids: CSARDPGLAGVDTGELFF. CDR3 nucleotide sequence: TGCAGTGCTAGAGATCCGGGACTAGCGGGAGTTGACACCGGGGAGCTGTTTTTT.

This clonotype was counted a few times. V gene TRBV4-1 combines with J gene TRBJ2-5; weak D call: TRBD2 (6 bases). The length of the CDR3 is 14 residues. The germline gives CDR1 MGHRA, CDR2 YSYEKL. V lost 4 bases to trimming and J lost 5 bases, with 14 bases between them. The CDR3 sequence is CASSLGLPGETQYF. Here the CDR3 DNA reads TGCGCCAGCAGCCTGGGACTTCCCGGGGAGACCCAGTACTTC.

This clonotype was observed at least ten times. CDR3 loop: CASSLTEEQYF. CDR3 DNA sequence: TGTGCCAGCAGCTTAACGGAGGAGCAGTACTTC. This sequence joins TRBV11-2 and TRBJ2-7; D is ambiguous. Trimming pared 2 bases from V and 7 bases from J, leaving 6 bases between. Germline V gives CDR1 SGHAT, CDR2 FQNNGV. CDR3 length: 11 amino acids.

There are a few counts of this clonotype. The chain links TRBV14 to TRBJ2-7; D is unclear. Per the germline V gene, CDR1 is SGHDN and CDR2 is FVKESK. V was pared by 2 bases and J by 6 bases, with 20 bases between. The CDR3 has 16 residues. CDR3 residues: CASSQRIALQGREQYF. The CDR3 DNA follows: TGTGCCAGCAGCCAACGGATCGCCCTACAAGGTCGCGAGCAGTACTTC.

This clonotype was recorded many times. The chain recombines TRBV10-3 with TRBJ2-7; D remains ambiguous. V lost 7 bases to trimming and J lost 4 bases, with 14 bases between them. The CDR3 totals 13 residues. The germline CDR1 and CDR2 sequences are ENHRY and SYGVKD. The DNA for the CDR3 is TGTGCCATCACAAGTGGGCTCGCGTACGAGCAGTACTTC. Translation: CAITSGLAYEQYF.

Here the CDR3 DNA reads TGTGCCAGTAGTACTCCCAGGGGGGGGACTAGCGGGAGAAATGAGCAGTTCTTC. It encodes CASSTPRGGTSGRNEQFF. The chain couples TRBV19 to TRBJ2-1; 14 bases are a match to TRBD2. Germline loops: CDR1 LNHDA, CDR2 SQIVND (reference sequence). Trimming took 4 bases from V and 7 from J; bases not matched to a gene: 12. The CDR3 consists of 18 residues.

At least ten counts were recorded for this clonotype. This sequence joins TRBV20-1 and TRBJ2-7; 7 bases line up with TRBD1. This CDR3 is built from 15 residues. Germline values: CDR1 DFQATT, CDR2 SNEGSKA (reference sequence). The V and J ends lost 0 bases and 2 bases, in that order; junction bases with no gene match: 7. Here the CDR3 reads CSARDPRQGAYEQYF. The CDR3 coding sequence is TGCAGTGCTAGAGATCCCCGACAGGGCGCCTACGAGCAGTACTTC.

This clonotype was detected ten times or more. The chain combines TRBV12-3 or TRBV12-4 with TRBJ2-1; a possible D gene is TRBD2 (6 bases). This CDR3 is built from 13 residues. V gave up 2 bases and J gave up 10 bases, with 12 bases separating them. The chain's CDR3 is CASSLRRASEQFF. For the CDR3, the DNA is TGTGCCAGCAGTTTAAGGAGGGCCTCAGAGCAGTTCTTC.

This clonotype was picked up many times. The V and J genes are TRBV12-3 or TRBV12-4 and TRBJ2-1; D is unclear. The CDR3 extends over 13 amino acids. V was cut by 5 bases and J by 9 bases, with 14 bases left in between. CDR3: CASSTETYGEQFF. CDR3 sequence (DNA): TGTGCCAGCAGTACAGAGACCTACGGTGAGCAGTTCTTC.

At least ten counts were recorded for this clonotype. The CDR3 DNA follows: TGTGCCAGCAGCCAAGGGGGAATGGGACTCAGAGGGGAAAAACTGTTTTTT. Protein sequence: CASSQGGMGLRGEKLFF. V and J are TRBV3-1 and TRBJ1-4; a possible D gene is TRBD1 (5 bases). The germline gives CDR1 LGHDT, CDR2 YNNKEL (reference sequence). Trimming removed 1 base from V and 8 bases from J, with 20 bases in between. The CDR3 spans 17 residues.

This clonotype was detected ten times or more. CDR3 sequence reads: CASSLADGTPGEAFF. The CDR3 DNA follows: TGTGCCAGCAGCTTAGCCGATGGGACACCCGGCGAGGCTTTCTTT. V is TRBV7-2 and J is TRBJ1-1; D perhaps matches TRBD1 (6 bases). The CDR3 extends over 15 amino acids. In germline, CDR1 is SGHTA, CDR2 FQGNSA. Trimming left V 0 bases short and J 11 bases short, with 19 bases between.